Described below is a single T cell receptor beta chain sequence and its context. Its antigen is still unknown. This specimen belongs to a study of cytomegalovirus exposure and HLA in healthy donors. The PCR employed 60 Vbeta primers together with 13 Jbeta primers. Here immunoSEQ multiplex PCR was the method, and the copy in TCRdb shows in-frame clones only, minus some. The profile shows 120,000 to 150,000 clones, around 72% of them singletons. There are 15 residues in the CDR3. CDR1 SGHTA and CDR2 FQGTGA come from the germline V gene. Trimming cost V 0 bases and J 6 bases, with 13 bases left between them. Points from the study as a whole: TCR sequences were mostly rare, though some public TCRs occurred in many donors.

Not recorded for this donor was the CMV serostatus. The receptor was derived from a human donor in good health. J is TRBJ2-3 and V is TRBV7-3; D might be TRBD2 (6 bases). The sequencing sample was made of PBMCs. The CDR3 sequence: CASSLTPSGRDTQYF. DNA for the CDR3: TGTGCCAGCAGCTTAACTCCCAGTGGGAGGGATACGCAGTATTTT.